This passage covers 23 T cell receptor beta chains from one sample sequenced in a study of patients and donors after allogeneic stem cell transplantation. Using its own MiXCR run on the RT-PCR reads, TCRdb lists one record per CDR3 protein. Of 85,000 to 90,000 distinct CDR3 sequences listed, 45% to 50% are singletons. The sample comprised blood, either unsorted or a sorted T cell fraction (not recorded which). Source of these receptors: a human donor who was either an allogeneic HSCT recipient or a stem cell or donor lymphocyte infusion donor (not recorded which). It is not recorded whose cells these are; they may come from a transplant donor.

As for this clonotype: A read error may produce the germline difference seen at one junction end. The V and J genes are TRBV20-1 and TRBJ1-2; D is unresolved. The CDR3 is 17 amino acids. CDR1 and CDR2 from the germline V gene are DFQATT and SNEGSKA (reference sequence). CDR3 bases: TGCAGCGCTAGAGATCTTACCTTAAAGGTCCCTAACTATGGCTACACCTTC. This translates into CSARDLTLKVPNYGYTF.

This clonotype was observed a few times. The V and J genes are TRBV5-1 and TRBJ1-2; unclear D gene. The CDR3 consists of 14 residues. Germline CDR1 reads SGHRS; CDR2 reads YFSETQ. V lost 0 bases to trimming and J lost 0 bases, with 6 bases between them. CDR3 region: CASSLDIPNYGYTF. The CDR3, as DNA: TGCGCCAGCAGCTTGGACATCCCTAACTATGGCTACACCTTC.

This sequence joins TRBV12-3 or TRBV12-4 and TRBJ1-2; D not resolved. Trimming cost V 2 bases and J 4 bases, with 8 bases left between them. The CDR3 is made up of 13 amino acids. This chain's CDR3 is CASSLRMGYGYTF. In nucleotides, the CDR3 is TGTGCCAGCAGTTTACGAATGGGCTATGGCTACACCTTC.

The sample holds one count of this clonotype. The chain links TRBV7-3 to TRBJ1-2; the match to TRBD1 covers 8 bases. Unmatched junction bases numbered 7, after V lost 4 bases and J lost 9 bases. Germline CDR1 SGHTA, CDR2 FQGTGA. CDR3 length: 13 residues. The CDR3 DNA is TGTGCCAGCAGCTCGGGACAGGCCGGTCGCTACACCTTC. It codes for CASSSGQAGRYTF.

The rearrangement joins TRBV5-1 to TRBJ2-5, with D hard to call. This CDR3 has 12 amino acids. CDR1 is SGHRS and CDR2 is YFSETQ in the germline V gene. With 0 bases removed from V and 5 bases from J, the gap between germline ends came to 5 bases. CDR3 residues: CASSLDYETQYF. DNA of the CDR3: TGCGCCAGCAGCTTGGATTACGAGACCCAGTACTTC. Together with reference TRBV5-1 and TRBJ2-5, the CDR3 gives the full variable domain: KAGVTQTPRYLIKTRGQQVTLSCSPISGHRSVSWYQQTPGQGLQFLFEYFSETQRNKGNFPGRFSGRQFSNSRSEMNVSTLELGDSALYLCASSLDYETQYFGPGTRLLVL.

This clonotype has a count of ten or more. The rearrangement uses TRBV3-2 and TRBJ1-6. TRBV3-2 constitutes a pseudogene. This CDR3 comprises 13 residues. CDR3 loop: CASSTLGTVNLHF. CDR3 DNA: TGTGCCAGCAGTACTCTAGGTACAGTCAACCTCCACTTT.

This clonotype was recorded once. The chain uses TRBV6-2 or TRBV6-3 and TRBJ1-2, with 12 bases lining up with TRBD1. Germline CDR1 is MNHEY and CDR2 is SVGEGT. This CDR3 comprises 14 residues. Trimming cost V 7 bases and J 7 bases; bases outside gene matches: 7. The CDR3 here is CASIPGQGARGYTF. The CDR3 nucleotides read TGTGCCAGCATCCCGGGACAGGGGGCACGTGGCTACACCTTC.

The genes are TRBV12-3 or TRBV12-4 and TRBJ1-6; D is ambiguous. V lost 6 bases and J lost 11, with 14 bases in between. The CDR3 loop spans 13 amino acids. The CDR3 loop is CASRLTGFPPLHF. Written as DNA, the CDR3 is TGTGCCAGCAGACTCACGGGTTTCCCACCCCTCCACTTT.

The chain employs TRBV18 and TRBJ2-2, with unresolved D. V lost 3 bases, J lost 0 bases, and 11 bases lay in between. CDR1 and CDR2 from the germline V gene are KGHSH and LQKENI. The CDR3 is 16 amino acids. The CDR3 is CASSPLVGTNTGELFF. CDR3 in DNA: TGTGCCAGCTCACCGCTGGTGGGTACGAACACCGGGGAGCTGTTTTTT. The whole variable domain, remainder taken from reference TRBV18 and TRBJ2-2, is NAGVMQNPRHLVRRRGQEARLRCSPMKGHSHVYWYRQLPEEGLKFMVYLQKENIIDESGMPKERFSAEFPKEGPSILRIQQVVRGDSAAYFCASSPLVGTNTGELFFGEGSRLTVL.

V is TRBV12-3 or TRBV12-4 and J is TRBJ1-2; no clear D gene. The CDR3 length is 14 residues. Trimming removed 0 bases at V and 8 bases at J, with 13 bases between. For the CDR3, the DNA is TGTGCCAGCAGTTTAGCAAAGGCGATTCGGGGCTACACCTTC. This encodes CASSLAKAIRGYTF.

The chain has TRBV28 and TRBJ1-6, with D uncertain. The V end was cut by 4 bases, the J end by 6 bases, with 16 bases between. This CDR3 is 16 amino acids long. CDR1 is MDHEN, CDR2 SYDVKM, per germline. DNA of the CDR3: TGTGCCAGCAGTTGGGCAGGAACGGCCTTTAATTCACCCCTCCACTTT. Its protein is CASSWAGTAFNSPLHF. Full variable domain (remainder filled in from reference TRBV28 and TRBJ1-6): DVKVTQSSRYLVKRTGEKVFLECVQDMDHENMFWYRQDPGLGLRLIYFSYDVKMKEKGDIPEGYSVSREKKERFSLILESASTNQTSMYLCASSWAGTAFNSPLHFGNGTRLTVT.

This clonotype was recorded a few times. The V gene is TRBV12-5, the J gene TRBJ1-1, with a possible D match to TRBD1 (5 bases). V lost 6 bases and J lost 0, with 8 bases in between. Germline CDR1 LGHNT, CDR2 FRNRAP. The length of the CDR3 is 13 residues. The CDR3 sequence: CASGPGLNTEAFF. CDR3 coding DNA: TGTGCTAGTGGGCCGGGACTGAACACTGAAGCTTTCTTT.

This chain connects TRBV10-3 to TRBJ2-3; the D is unclear. This CDR3 contains 16 residues. Germline-derived CDR1 and CDR2 are ENHRY and SYGVKD. V gave up 6 bases and J gave up 1 base, with 17 bases separating them. CDR3 sequence: CAISKAWDGGTDTQYF. CDR3 sequence (DNA): TGTGCCATCAGCAAGGCCTGGGATGGGGGCACAGATACGCAGTATTTT.

This clonotype appeared a few times. The rearrangement uses TRBV28 and TRBJ1-2, with TRBD1 identical over 7 bases. Losses at the gene ends were 7 bases for V and 0 bases for J; bases not matched to a gene: 11. This CDR3 has 16 amino acids. The germline CDR1 and CDR2 sequences are MDHEN and SYDVKM. The CDR3 DNA sequence: TGTGCCAGCATTACCCTCCGGGACAGTGCTAACTATGGCTACACCTTC. Amino acid sequence: CASITLRDSANYGYTF.

This chain connects TRBV10-3 to TRBJ2-7, with D tentatively TRBD1 (5 bases). This CDR3 region has 13 residues. Trimming removed 11 bases at V and 5 bases at J, with 19 bases between. In germline, CDR1 is ENHRY, CDR2 SYGVKD. The chain's CDR3 is CAVSPPRVNEQYF. In DNA form, the CDR3 reads TGTGCCGTATCACCTCCCAGGGTCAACGAGCAGTACTTC.

The chain links TRBV4-3 to TRBJ2-2, with 10 positions matching TRBD1. Unmatched junction bases numbered 5, after V lost 3 bases and J lost 4 bases. Germline V gives CDR1 LGHNA, CDR2 YSLEER. CDR3 length: 16 amino acids. The CDR3 DNA reads TGCGCCAGCAGCCATCCCGGGACAGGGGTCACCGGGGAGCTGTTTTTT. It translates to CASSHPGTGVTGELFF.

This clonotype was recorded a few times. The chain joins TRBV28 to TRBJ1-2, with D uncertain. This CDR3 has 12 residues. Germline-derived CDR1 and CDR2 are MDHEN and SYDVKM. Between the trimmed V and J ends, which lost 4 bases and 7 bases, there was a span of 10 bases. The CDR3 is CASSSPFTGYTF. CDR3 sequence (DNA): TGTGCCAGCAGTTCCCCGTTTACTGGCTACACCTTC.

This clonotype was seen a handful of times. The gene calls are TRBV7-9 and TRBJ1-3, with D perhaps matching TRBD1 (5 bases). V lost 4 bases to trimming and J lost 0 bases, with 13 bases between them. From germline, CDR1 is SEHNR and CDR2 FQNEAQ (reference sequence). This CDR3 region has 16 residues. CDR3 in amino acids: CASSWKTAISGNTIYF. The CDR3 DNA follows: TGTGCCAGCAGCTGGAAGACAGCTATCTCTGGAAACACCATATATTTT.

The V call is TRBV7-9, the J call TRBJ2-5; 9 nucleotides line up with TRBD1. The CDR3 extends over 13 amino acids. With 5 bases clipped from V and 5 bases from J, the junction kept 3 bases outside the gene matches. The V gene's germline CDR1 is SEHNR and CDR2 FQNEAQ (reference sequence). The CDR3 sequence: CASSRQGVETQYF. The CDR3 DNA is TGTGCCAGCAGCCGACAGGGGGTGGAGACCCAGTACTTC.

This chain connects TRBV7-9 to TRBJ1-2; a weak D match, TRBD1 (5 bases). The ends were cut back, 3 bases at V and 8 bases at J, with 13 bases in the middle. This CDR3 region has 13 residues. Germline CDR1 and CDR2: SEHNR and FQNEAQ (reference sequence). The CDR3 DNA is TGTGCCAGCAGCTTGGACATCCCTGGAGGCTACACCTTC. Its protein is CASSLDIPGGYTF.

This clonotype turned up a few times. The chain couples TRBV6-2 or TRBV6-3 to TRBJ2-1, with TRBD2 matching 10 bases. CDR1 and CDR2 (germline): MNHEY, SVGEGT. J lost 8 bases, V lost 5 bases, and 6 bases had no gene match. This CDR3 is 14 amino acids long. The CDR3 DNA reads as TGTGCCAGCAGTCTCAGCGGGAGGGCCTATGAGCAGTTCTTC. It encodes CASSLSGRAYEQFF.

The chain is built from TRBV6-2 or TRBV6-3 and TRBJ2-1; D gene ambiguous. V lost 4 bases and J lost 5, with 6 bases in between. CDR1 and CDR2 from the germline V gene are MNHEY and SVGEGT. The CDR3 has 12 amino acids. The CDR3 protein is CASSSVNNEQFF. CDR3 nucleotide sequence: TGTGCCAGCAGTTCCGTCAACAATGAGCAGTTCTTC.

This chain uses TRBV5-8 with TRBJ1-5; 10 nucleotides match TRBD1. The CDR3 runs to 17 residues. The J segment lost 0 bases and the V segment lost 4 bases, leaving 7 bases of the junction unmatched. The germline V gene encodes CDR1 SGHTS and CDR2 YDEGEE. CDR3 sequence: CASSIRTGGSSNQPQHF. CDR3 bases: TGTGCCAGCAGCATACGGACAGGGGGATCTAGCAATCAGCCCCAGCATTTT. Using reference TRBV5-8 and TRBJ1-5 for the parts outside the CDR3, the full variable domain is EAGVTQSPTHLIKTRGQQATLRCSPISGHTSVYWYQQALGLGLQFLLWYDEGEERNRGNFPPRFSGRQFPNYSSELNVNALELEDSALYLCASSIRTGGSSNQPQHFGDGTRLSIL.